Sequencing of this TCR beta chain was carried out in a study of blood T cells in healthy people across ages. Per germline, CDR1 DFQATT and CDR2 SNEGSKA (reference sequence). Trimming removed 6 bases from V and 6 bases from J; junction bases left unmatched: 12. This CDR3 has 14 amino acids. Sample-barcoded 5' priming and a J-beta primer mix drove a second PCR of roughly 6 to 12 cycles. TCRdb reanalysed the 5' RACE reads using MiXCR and keeps one entry per CDR3 protein. This table holds 540,000 or so distinct CDR3 sequences, less than 60% found once. Specimen: blood. The clonotype was recovered from a man aged 80 or over in good health. The V and J genes are TRBV20-1 and TRBJ2-3; 7 nucleotides align to TRBD1. The DNA for the CDR3 is TGCAGTGCCCCCGACAGGGCAGGTGTGGATACGCAGTATTTT. Its translation is CSAPDRAGVDTQYF.